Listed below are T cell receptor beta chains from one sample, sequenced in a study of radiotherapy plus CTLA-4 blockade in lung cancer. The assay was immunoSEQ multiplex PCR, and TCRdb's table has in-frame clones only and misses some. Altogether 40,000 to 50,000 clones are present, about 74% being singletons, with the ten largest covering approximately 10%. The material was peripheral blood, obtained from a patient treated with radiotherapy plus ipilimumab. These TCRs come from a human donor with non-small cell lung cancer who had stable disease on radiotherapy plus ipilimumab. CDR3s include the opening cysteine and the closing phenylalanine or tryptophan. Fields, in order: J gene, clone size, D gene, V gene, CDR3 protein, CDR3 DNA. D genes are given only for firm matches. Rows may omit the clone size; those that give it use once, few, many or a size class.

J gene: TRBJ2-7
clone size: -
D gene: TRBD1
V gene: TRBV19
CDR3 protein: CASSIGTASYEQYF
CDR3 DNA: TGTGCCAGTAGTATTGGGACAGCCTCCTACGAGCAGTACTTC

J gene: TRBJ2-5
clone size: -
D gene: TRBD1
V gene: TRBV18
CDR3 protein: CASSRDREETQYF
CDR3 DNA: TGTGCCAGCTCCCGGGACAGAGAAGAGACCCAGTACTTC

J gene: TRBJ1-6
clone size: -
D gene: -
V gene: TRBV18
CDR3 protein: CASSPRAGAVNSPLHF
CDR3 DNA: TGTGCCAGCTCACCACGGGCAGGGGCGGTTAATTCACCCCTCCACTTT

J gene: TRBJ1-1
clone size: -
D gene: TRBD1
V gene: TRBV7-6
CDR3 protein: CASSLWDRGEALF
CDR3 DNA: TGTGCCAGCAGCTTATGGGACAGGGGCGAAGCTCTCTTT

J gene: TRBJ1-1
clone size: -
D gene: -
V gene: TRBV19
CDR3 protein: CASSRETGNTEAFF
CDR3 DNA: TGTGCCAGTAGTAGGGAGACAGGGAACACTGAAGCTTTCTTT

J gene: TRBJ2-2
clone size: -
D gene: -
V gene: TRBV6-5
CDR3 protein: CASSRDSLDTGELFF
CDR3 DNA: TGTGCCAGCAGCCGCGATTCTTTGGACACCGGGGAGCTGTTTTTT

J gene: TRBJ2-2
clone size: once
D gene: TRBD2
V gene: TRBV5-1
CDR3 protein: CASTFSGANTGELFF
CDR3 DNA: TGCGCCAGCACTTTTAGCGGGGCGAACACCGGGGAGCTGTTTTTT

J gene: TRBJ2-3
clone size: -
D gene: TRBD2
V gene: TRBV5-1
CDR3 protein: CASSGLAGESTDTQYF
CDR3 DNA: TGCGCCAGCTCGGGACTAGCGGGGGAGAGCACAGATACGCAGTATTTT

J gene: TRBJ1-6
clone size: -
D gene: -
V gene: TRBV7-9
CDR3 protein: CASSPATGQNNSPLHF
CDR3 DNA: TGTGCCAGCAGCCCAGCGACAGGACAGAATAATTCACCCCTCCACTTT

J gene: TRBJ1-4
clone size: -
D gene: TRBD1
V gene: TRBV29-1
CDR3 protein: CSVAGTGNEKLFF
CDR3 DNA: TGCAGCGTCGCCGGGACAGGGAATGAAAAACTGTTTTTT

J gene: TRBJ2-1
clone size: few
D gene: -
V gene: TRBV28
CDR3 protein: CASSSVLAGYYNEQFF
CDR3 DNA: TGTGCCAGCAGTTCCGTTTTGGCGGGGTACTACAATGAGCAGTTCTTC

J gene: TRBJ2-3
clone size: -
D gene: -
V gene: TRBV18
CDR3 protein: CASSPGGGTDTQYF
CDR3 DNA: TGTGCCAGCTCCCCAGGGGGGGGCACAGATACGCAGTATTTT

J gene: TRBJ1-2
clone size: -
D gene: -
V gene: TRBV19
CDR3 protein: CATADSGFYGYTF
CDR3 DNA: TGTGCCACCGCGGACAGTGGTTTCTATGGCTACACCTTC

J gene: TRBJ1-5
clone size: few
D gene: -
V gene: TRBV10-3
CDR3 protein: CAISESQYSNQPQHF
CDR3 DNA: TGTGCCATCAGTGAGTCGCAGTATAGCAATCAGCCCCAGCATTTT

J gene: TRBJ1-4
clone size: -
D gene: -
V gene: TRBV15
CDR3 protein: CATSGTSASLKLFF
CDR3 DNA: TGTGCCACCAGCGGCACCAGTGCCTCCCTAAAACTGTTTTTT

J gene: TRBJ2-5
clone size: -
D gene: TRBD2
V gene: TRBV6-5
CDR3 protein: CASSYSSGGGETQYF
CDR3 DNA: TGTGCCAGCAGTTACTCTTCGGGGGGGGGAGAGACCCAGTACTTC

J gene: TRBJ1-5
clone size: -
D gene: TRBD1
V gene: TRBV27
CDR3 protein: CASRRTGASNQPQHF
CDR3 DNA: TGTGCCAGCAGGCGAACAGGGGCTAGCAATCAGCCCCAGCATTTT

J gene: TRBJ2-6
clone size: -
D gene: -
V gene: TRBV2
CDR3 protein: CASRGGGTGPSGANVLTF
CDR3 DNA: TGTGCCAGCAGAGGGGGGGGGACAGGACCCTCTGGGGCCAACGTCCTGACTTTC

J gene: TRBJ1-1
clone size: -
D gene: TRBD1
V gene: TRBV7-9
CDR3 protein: CASSSAESTGRHTEAFF
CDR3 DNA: TGTGCCAGCAGCTCTGCCGAATCGACAGGGAGACACACTGAAGCTTTCTTT

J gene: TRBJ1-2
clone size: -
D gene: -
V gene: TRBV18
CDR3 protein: CASSPGAGYTF
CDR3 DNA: TGTGCCAGCTCACCAGGGGCCGGCTACACCTTC

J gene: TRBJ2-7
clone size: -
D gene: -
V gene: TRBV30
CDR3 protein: CAWSVPPDSRYF
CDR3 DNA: TGTGCCTGGAGTGTACCCCCCGACAGCCGGTACTTC

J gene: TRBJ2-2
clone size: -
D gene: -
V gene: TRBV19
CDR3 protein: CASSIRGTAGELFF
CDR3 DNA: TGTGCCAGTAGTATTCGCGGGACGGCCGGGGAGCTGTTTTTT

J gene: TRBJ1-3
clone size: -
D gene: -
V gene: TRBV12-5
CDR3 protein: CASGQIQGSSGNTIYF
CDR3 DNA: TGTGCTAGTGGTCAGATACAGGGATCCTCTGGAAACACCATATATTTT

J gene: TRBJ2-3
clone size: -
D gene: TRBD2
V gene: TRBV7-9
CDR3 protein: CASSSSQAGGSTDTQYF
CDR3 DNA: TGTGCCAGCAGCAGCAGCCAAGCGGGGGGCAGTACAGATACGCAGTATTTT

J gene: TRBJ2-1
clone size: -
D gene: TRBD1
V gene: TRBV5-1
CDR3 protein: CASSPPGTGFAEQFF
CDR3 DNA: TGCGCCAGCAGCCCGCCCGGGACAGGGTTCGCTGAGCAGTTCTTC

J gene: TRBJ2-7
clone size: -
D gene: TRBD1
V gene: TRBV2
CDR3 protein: CASSDSWDRSYEQYF
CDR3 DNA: TGTGCCAGCAGTGATAGTTGGGACAGGTCCTACGAGCAGTACTTC

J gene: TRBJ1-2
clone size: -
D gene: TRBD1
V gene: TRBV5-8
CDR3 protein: CASSSDRGLGGYTF
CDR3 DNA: TGTGCCAGCAGCTCAGACAGGGGGCTAGGGGGCTACACCTTC

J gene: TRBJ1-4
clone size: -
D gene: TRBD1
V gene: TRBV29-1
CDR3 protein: CSVLGQGGGEKLFF
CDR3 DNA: TGCAGCGTTTTAGGACAGGGCGGGGGTGAAAAACTGTTTTTT

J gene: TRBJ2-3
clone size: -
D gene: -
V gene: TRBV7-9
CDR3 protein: CASSLARPADTQYF
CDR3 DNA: TGTGCCAGCAGCTTAGCGCGCCCAGCGGATACGCAGTATTTT

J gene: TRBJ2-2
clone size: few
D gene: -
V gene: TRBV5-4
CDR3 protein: CASSQKTGNTGELFF
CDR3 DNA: TGTGCCAGCAGCCAAAAGACAGGGAACACCGGGGAGCTGTTTTTT

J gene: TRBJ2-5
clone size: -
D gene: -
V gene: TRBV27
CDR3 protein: CASGGIQGWWETQYF
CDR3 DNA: TGTGCCAGCGGCGGGATACAGGGGTGGTGGGAGACCCAGTACTTC

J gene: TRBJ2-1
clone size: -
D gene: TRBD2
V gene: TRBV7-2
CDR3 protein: CASSAAGVSYNEQFF
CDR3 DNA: TGTGCCAGCAGCGCCGCGGGGGTCTCCTACAATGAGCAGTTCTTC

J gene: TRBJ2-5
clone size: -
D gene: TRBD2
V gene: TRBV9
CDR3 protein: CASSGSGGRETQYF
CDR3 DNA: TGTGCCAGCAGCGGAAGCGGGGGGAGAGAGACCCAGTACTTC

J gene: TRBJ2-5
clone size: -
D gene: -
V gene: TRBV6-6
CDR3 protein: CASSYSRETQYF
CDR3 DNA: TGTGCCAGCAGTTACAGTAGAGAGACCCAGTACTTC

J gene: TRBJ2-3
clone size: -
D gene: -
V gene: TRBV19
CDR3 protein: CASSIATGTAPRSTQYF
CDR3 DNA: TGTGCCAGTAGTATAGCTACCGGGACTGCCCCACGATCGACGCAGTATTTT

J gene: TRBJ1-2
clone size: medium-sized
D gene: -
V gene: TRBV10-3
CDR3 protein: CATSSTDDYGYTF
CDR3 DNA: TGTGCCACCTCTTCCACAGACGACTATGGCTACACCTTC

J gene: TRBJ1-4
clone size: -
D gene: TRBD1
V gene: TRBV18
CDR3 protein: CASSRQGTNEKLFF
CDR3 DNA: TGTGCCAGCTCACGACAGGGAACTAATGAAAAACTGTTTTTT

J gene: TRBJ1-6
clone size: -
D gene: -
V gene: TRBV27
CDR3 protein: CASSLLDSYNSPLHF
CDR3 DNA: TGTGCCAGCAGTCTTTTGGACAGCTACAATTCACCCCTCCACTTT

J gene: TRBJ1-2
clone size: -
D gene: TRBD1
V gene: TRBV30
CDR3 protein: CAWKGTGFYGYTF
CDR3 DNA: TGTGCCTGGAAAGGGACAGGGTTCTATGGCTACACCTTC

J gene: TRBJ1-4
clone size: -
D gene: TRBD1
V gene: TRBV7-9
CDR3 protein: CASSPTRGQGVEKLFF
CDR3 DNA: TGTGCCAGCAGTCCCACCCGGGGACAGGGTGTGGAAAAACTGTTTTTT

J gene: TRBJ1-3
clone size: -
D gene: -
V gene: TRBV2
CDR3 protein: CASSARGEVSGNTIYF
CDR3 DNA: TGTGCCAGCAGTGCGAGAGGGGAGGTCTCTGGAAACACCATATATTTT

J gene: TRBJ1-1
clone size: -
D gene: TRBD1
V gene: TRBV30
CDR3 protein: CAWKWTGTGEKTFF
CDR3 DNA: TGTGCCTGGAAATGGACCGGGACAGGGGAGAAAACTTTCTTT